These 25 T cell receptor beta chains share one sample of origin, sequenced in a study of technical replicates of blood from a handful of donors. Measured with immunoSEQ multiplex PCR; TCRdb has only the in-frame clones, and not every one. The table has around 69,000 clones, 95% to 97% seen once. The specimen was T cells isolated from PBMCs. These receptors originate from a human donor in good health.

This clone occurred once. The CDR3 region has the DNA TGTGCCAGCAGCGTAGGGGGGGGCTGGGAAAAACTGTTTTTT. Its protein product is CASSVGGGWEKLFF. The chain joins TRBV9 to TRBJ1-4; maybe TRBD1 (6 bases). Deletions cut 0 bases from V and 8 bases from J, with 11 bases between. From germline, CDR1 is SGDLS and CDR2 YYNGEE. This CDR3 is 14 amino acids long.

V usage is TRBV19 and J usage is TRBJ1-1; D gene uncertain. The CDR3 extends over 16 amino acids. CDR1 and CDR2 (germline): LNHDA, SQIVND (reference sequence). Trimming stripped 5 bases from V and 3 bases from J, with 19 bases between. CDR3: CASSGGLFLGDTEAFF. The DNA for the CDR3 is TGTGCCAGTAGTGGAGGGCTATTCCTCGGGGACACTGAAGCTTTCTTT.

CDR3 sequence: CASSPSKHRDSLYEQYF. The DNA for the CDR3 is TGTGCCAGCAGTCCTTCTAAACACCGGGACAGCCTATACGAGCAGTACTTC. The chain uses TRBV2 and TRBJ2-7; 7 bases line up with TRBD1. V dropped 5 bases and J dropped 4; count of bases not matched to a gene: 17. This CDR3 is 17 amino acids long. Germline CDR1 and CDR2: SNHLY and FYNNEI.

This clone appeared once. V usage is TRBV7-9 and J usage is TRBJ2-5; D is ambiguous. CDR1 and CDR2 from the germline V gene are SEHNR and FQNEAQ (reference sequence). The CDR3 totals 17 residues. Trimming removed 1 base at V and 2 bases at J, with 17 bases between. The CDR3 DNA sequence: TGTGCCAGCAGCTTAGGAGTTACGCAGGCGAGACAAGAGACCCAGTACTTC. Protein: CASSLGVTQARQETQYF.

The chain couples TRBV4-1 to TRBJ2-7; TRBD2 matches 7 bases. The CDR3 contains 14 residues. With 0 bases clipped from V and 4 bases from J, the junction kept 3 bases outside the gene matches. Germline CDR1 is MGHRA and CDR2 is YSYEKL. The CDR3 DNA is TGCGCCAGCAGCCAAGAAATCGGGGGGTACGAGCAGTACTTC. Translation: CASSQEIGGYEQYF.

This clone was observed once. The chain combines TRBV9 with TRBJ2-1; D possibly corresponds to TRBD2 (7 bases). Germline-derived CDR1 and CDR2 are SGDLS and YYNGEE. The CDR3 runs 16 residues. V lost 0 bases to trimming and J lost 1 base, with 11 bases between them. The CDR3 loop is CASSVDREGSYNEQFF. CDR3 in DNA: TGTGCCAGCAGCGTAGACAGGGAGGGTTCCTACAATGAGCAGTTCTTC.

The V call is TRBV7-8, the J call TRBJ1-1; 9 bases line up with TRBD1. Germline CDR1 SGHVS, CDR2 FQNEAQ. V lost 2 bases and J lost 11; bases outside the gene matches: 18. The CDR3 spans 17 residues. The CDR3 DNA sequence: TGTGCCAGCAGCTTACACCGGGACAGGGCCACCAACGCTGCCGCTTTCTTT. Translated, it gives CASSLHRDRATNAAAFF.

The chain employs TRBV11-2 and TRBJ1-1; D call uncertain. CDR1 and CDR2 (germline): SGHAT, FQNNGV. V dropped 3 bases and J dropped 6 bases, with 17 bases sitting between them. The CDR3 loop spans 15 amino acids. The CDR3 loop reads CASSLFLRESAEAFF. CDR3 DNA sequence: TGTGCCAGCAGCTTGTTTCTCCGGGAATCAGCTGAAGCTTTCTTT.

The rearrangement uses TRBV9 and TRBJ1-3, with D unresolved. The V and J ends lost 0 bases and 0 bases respectively, with 10 bases between them. This CDR3 is built from 16 residues. Germline V lookup: CDR1 SGDLS, CDR2 YYNGEE. CDR3 sequence (DNA): TGTGCCAGCAGCGTAGCTCAGGCTCCCTCTGGAAACACCATATATTTT. This sequence encodes CASSVAQAPSGNTIYF.

The rearrangement joins TRBV28 to TRBJ2-1; 11 bases match TRBD1. This CDR3 region has 15 residues. The junction had 7 bases not matched to a gene; V was cut back by 7 bases and J by 5 bases. Germline CDR1 reads MDHEN; CDR2 reads SYDVKM. CDR3 amino acids: CASTLGQGVNNEQFF. In DNA form, the CDR3 reads TGTGCCAGCACCCTGGGACAGGGGGTCAACAATGAGCAGTTCTTC.

This chain links TRBV5-1 with TRBJ2-5; 7 bases agree with TRBD1. The CDR3 extends over 16 amino acids. The ends lost 1 base at V and 7 bases at J; junction bases unmatched: 13. Germline V gene lookup returns CDR1 SGHRS and CDR2 YFSETQ. The CDR3 DNA is TGCGCCAGCAGCTTGATGGGACAGCTGAGATCCGGGACCCAGTACTTC. This gives the protein CASSLMGQLRSGTQYF.

V is TRBV9 and J is TRBJ2-3; D is undetermined. V lost 0 bases, J lost 0 bases, and 8 bases lay in between. CDR1 is SGDLS, CDR2 YYNGEE, per germline. The CDR3 covers 15 residues. The CDR3 DNA sequence: TGTGCCAGCAGCGTAGTCGCGACTAGCACAGATACGCAGTATTTT. As protein: CASSVVATSTDTQYF.

The chain couples TRBV6-4 to TRBJ2-3, with D possibly being TRBD2 (7 bases). V was cut by 2 bases and J by 6 bases, with 9 bases left in between. Looked up from germline, CDR1 is MRHNA and CDR2 is SNTAGT. The CDR3 covers 13 residues. CDR3 sequence: CASSDGGADTQYF. Written as DNA, the CDR3 is TGTGCCAGCAGTGACGGGGGGGCGGATACGCAGTATTTT.

The chain uses TRBV14 and TRBJ1-1; a possible D gene is TRBD1 (5 bases). The CDR3 runs 13 residues. The V end was cut by 3 bases, the J end by 7 bases, with 12 bases between. Germline V gene data show CDR1 as SGHDN and CDR2 as FVKESK. The CDR3 spells CASSHLDSREAFF. CDR3 coding DNA: TGTGCCAGCAGCCATCTAGACAGCCGTGAAGCTTTCTTT.

The rearrangement links TRBV7-9 to TRBJ2-7; TRBD2 matches at 10 bases. CDR3 length equals 15 residues. Unmatched junction bases numbered 6, after V lost 5 bases and J lost 2 bases. Germline CDR1 reads SEHNR; CDR2 reads FQNEAQ (reference sequence). CDR3 region: CASSQPGTSAYEQYF. The CDR3 DNA reads TGTGCCAGCAGCCAACCCGGGACTAGCGCCTACGAGCAGTACTTC. Using reference TRBV7-9 and TRBJ2-7 for the parts outside the CDR3, the full variable domain is DTGVSQNPRHKITKRGQNVTFRCDPISEHNRLYWYRQTLGQGPEFLTYFQNEAQLEKSRLLSDRFSAERPKGSFSTLEIQRTEQGDSAMYLCASSQPGTSAYEQYFGPGTRLTVT.

The rearrangement links TRBV7-3 to TRBJ2-1; the D is unclear. CDR1 SGHTA and CDR2 FQGTGA come from the germline V gene. V lost 4 bases, J lost 6 bases, and 19 bases lay in between. The CDR3 is 16 residues long. CDR3 in amino acids: CASSSNGSPLGNEQFF. In nucleotides, the CDR3 is TGTGCCAGCAGCTCCAACGGGTCCCCCTTGGGCAATGAGCAGTTCTTC.

About this clone itself: Sequence at one end of the junction differs from germline and may be a read error. The rearrangement uses TRBV6-1 and TRBJ2-1, with 10 bases fitting TRBD2. In germline, CDR1 is MNHNS, CDR2 SASEGT. The CDR3 contains 15 residues. CDR3 region: CASSEAGGSYNEQFF. Here the CDR3 DNA reads TGTGCCAGCAGCGAAGCGGGAGGGTCCTACAATGAGCAGTTCTTC.

The chain carries TRBV28 and TRBJ2-7; 12 nucleotides agree with TRBD2. CDR1 is MDHEN and CDR2 is SYDVKM in the germline V gene. With V trimmed by 2 bases and J by 2 bases, 4 bases remained unmatched. This CDR3 is 16 amino acids long. The CDR3 is CASSLPRTSGTYEQYF. The CDR3 DNA follows: TGTGCCAGCAGTTTACCAAGGACTAGCGGGACCTACGAGCAGTACTTC.

The count of this clone is one. The rearrangement links TRBV5-1 to TRBJ1-2, with TRBD1 matching 8 bases. J gave up 4 bases and V 0 bases, and 5 bases lay outside the gene matches. The length of the CDR3 is 15 residues. Germline V gene sequence: CDR1 SGHRS, CDR2 YFSETQ. The CDR3 loop reads CASSLGTGTGYGYTF. Here the CDR3 DNA reads TGCGCCAGCAGCTTGGGCACCGGGACAGGCTATGGCTACACCTTC.

The chain joins TRBV2 to TRBJ2-1; TRBD2 matches at 9 bases. J gave up 5 bases and V 7 bases, and 12 bases lay outside the gene matches. Germline values: CDR1 SNHLY, CDR2 FYNNEI. This CDR3 is built from 16 residues. The CDR3 loop is CASKRLAEGNDNEQFF. Here the CDR3 DNA reads TGTGCCAGCAAACGACTAGCGGAGGGGAACGACAATGAGCAGTTCTTC.

The V and J genes are TRBV15 and TRBJ2-2; unclear D gene. Germline V gene lookup returns CDR1 LNHNV and CDR2 YYDKDF (reference sequence). V dropped 0 bases and J dropped 3 bases, with 8 bases sitting between them. The CDR3 is 15 residues long. The CDR3 spells CATSRDNRHTGELFF. CDR3 nucleotide sequence: TGTGCCACCAGCAGAGATAACAGACACACCGGGGAGCTGTTTTTT.

A single count supports this clone. J is TRBJ2-7 and V is TRBV5-4, with D perhaps TRBD1 (6 bases). The CDR3 sequence is 16 residues long. CDR1 and CDR2 (germline): SGHNT, YYREEE (reference sequence). Trimming left V 0 bases short and J 1 base short, with 14 bases between. This chain's CDR3 is CASSLGSAGASYEQYF. CDR3 nucleotides: TGTGCCAGCAGCTTGGGATCGGCAGGGGCTTCCTACGAGCAGTACTTC. The full variable domain, rest sourced from reference TRBV5-4 and TRBJ2-7, is ETGVTQSPTHLIKTRGQQVTLRCSSQSGHNTVSWYQQALGQGPQFIFQYYREEENGRGNFPPRFSGLQFPNYSSELNVNALELDDSALYLCASSLGSAGASYEQYFGPGTRLTVT.

The chain uses TRBV9 and TRBJ1-4, with D possibly matching TRBD1 (5 bases). V dropped 2 bases and J dropped 7 bases, with 12 bases sitting between them. There are 14 residues in the CDR3. Germline V lookup: CDR1 SGDLS, CDR2 YYNGEE. CDR3 nucleotides: TGTGCCAGCAGCGTCCAGGGAGGTAGTGAAAAACTGTTTTTT. Residues: CASSVQGGSEKLFF. Together with reference TRBV9 and TRBJ1-4, the CDR3 gives the full variable domain: DSGVTQTPKHLITATGQRVTLRCSPRSGDLSVYWYQQSLDQGLQFLIQYYNGEERAKGNILERFSAQQFPDLHSELNLSSLELGDSALYFCASSVQGGSEKLFFGSGTQLSVL.

The chain joins TRBV7-6 to TRBJ2-1; 7 bases agree with TRBD1. The trim removed 5 bases at V and 5 bases at J, leaving 9 bases unmatched. This CDR3 has 15 amino acids. Germline values: CDR1 SGHVS, CDR2 FNYEAQ. The CDR3 is CASSRQGYFNNEQFF. Written as DNA, the CDR3 is TGTGCCAGCAGCAGACAGGGTTACTTTAACAATGAGCAGTTCTTC.

The V call is TRBV4-1, the J call TRBJ2-2; maybe TRBD1 (5 bases). V was cut by 4 bases and J by 5 bases, with 17 bases left in between. The germline V gene encodes CDR1 MGHRA and CDR2 YSYEKL. This CDR3 has 16 amino acids. CDR3 nucleotide sequence: TGCGCCAGCAGCCGCGAAGATAGGACACTAACCGGGGAGCTGTTTTTT. Protein: CASSREDRTLTGELFF.